These T cell receptor beta chains were read from a single sample in a study of blood T cells in healthy people across ages. TCRdb re-derived calls from the 5' RACE reads in MiXCR, one entry per CDR3 protein. The repertoire holds about 1.6 million distinct CDR3 sequences, with 30% to 35% as singletons. Material for sequencing was blood. The source of these receptors is a woman aged 25 to 39 in good health. The CDR3 runs from the conserved cysteine through the conserved F or W. D genes are given only for firm matches. Clone size is not always given. Where it is, it says once, few, many or a class for expanded clones.

>-|TRBV7-9|TRBD1|TRBJ1-2
TGTGCCAGCAGCACAGGGGAACATGGCTACACCTTC
CASSTGEHGYTF
>-|TRBV30|-|TRBJ2-7
TGTGCCTGGAATGCGCAGGGGAGGAACGAGCAGTACTTC
CAWNAQGRNEQYF
>-|TRBV21-1|-|TRBJ1-2
TGTGCCAGCAGCAAAGGGGACAGGGCTTCCTATGGCTACACCTTC
CASSKGDRASYGYTF
>few|TRBV29-1|TRBD1|TRBJ1-1
TGCAGCGTTCACAGGGGGCTGACTGAAGCTTTCTTT
CSVHRGLTEAFF
>many|TRBV20-1|-|TRBJ2-3
TGCAGTGCTGAATCAGCTAACCCCACAGATACGCAGTATTTT
CSAESANPTDTQYF
>once|TRBV28|TRBD2|TRBJ2-7
TGTGCCAGCAGTTTTCGGGGGGGACTAGCGGGCTACGAGCAGTACTTC
CASSFRGGLAGYEQYF
>-|TRBV7-9|TRBD2|TRBJ2-5
TGTGCCAGCAGCTTAGAGGGAGGGTACCAAGAGACCCAGTACTTC
CASSLEGGYQETQYF
>-|TRBV5-1|TRBD1|TRBJ2-1
TGCGCCAGCAGCTTTGACGGACAGGGGAACAATGAGCAGTTCTTC
CASSFDGQGNNEQFF
>-|TRBV19|-|TRBJ2-1
TGTGCCAGTAGTAAAGGCTTGACAGACCGTCCCTTCTACAATGAGCAGTTCTTC
CASSKGLTDRPFYNEQFF
>-|TRBV6-6|-|TRBJ2-3
TGTGCCAGCAATTCCGTCAATAGTAAGGATACGCAGTATTTT
CASNSVNSKDTQYF
>-|TRBV7-6|TRBD2|TRBJ2-3
TGTGCCAGCAGCTTAGTTCTGCTGGCGGGAGGGAGAGATACGCAGTATTTT
CASSLVLLAGGRDTQYF
>-|TRBV11-2|-|TRBJ2-5
TGTGCCAGCAGCTCTGAGACTGCACTGAAGGAGACCCAGTACTTC
CASSSETALKETQYF
>few|TRBV7-2|-|TRBJ2-6
TGTGCCAGCGGCGTACAGGCTCTGGGGGCCAACGTCCTGACTTTC
CASGVQALGANVLTF
>-|TRBV20-1|-|TRBJ2-7
TGCAGTGCTAGAGATCGGGAGCGGGCGGTTGGGTACGAGCAGTACTTC
CSARDRERAVGYEQYF
>few|TRBV12-3/TRBV12-4|-|TRBJ1-2
TGTGCCAGCAGTTCAGGACATCGTGGCTACACCTTC
CASSSGHRGYTF
>many|TRBV27|-|TRBJ2-7
TGTGCCAGCAGTTTATCGGGCCTCCAGTACTTC
CASSLSGLQYF
>few|TRBV7-9|TRBD2|TRBJ2-3
TGTGCCAAAACGGGACTAATCGCAGATACGCAGTATTTT
CAKTGLIADTQYF
>few|TRBV7-9|TRBD1|TRBJ1-5
TGTGCCAGCAGCCGGGACAGGGCTCAGCCCCAGCATTTT
CASSRDRAQPQHF
>-|TRBV5-1|TRBD1|TRBJ2-7
TGCGCCAGCAGCTTCGGGACAGGGGGCGTCAACGAGCAGTACTTC
CASSFGTGGVNEQYF
>-|TRBV7-9|TRBD2|TRBJ2-7
TGTGCCAGCAGCTTAGCGCCGGGGGGAGACAAGGCCTACGAGCAGTACTTC
CASSLAPGGDKAYEQYF
>-|TRBV11-1|-|TRBJ1-5
TGTGCCAGCAGCCCGGGGAGGGGTCAGCCCCAGCATTTT
CASSPGRGQPQHF
>-|TRBV29-1|-|TRBJ2-3
TGCGGCGTTGAGGGGAGATTCACAGATACGCAGTATTTT
CGVEGRFTDTQYF
>few|TRBV28|TRBD2|TRBJ2-1
TGTGCCAGCGGAAAGGGGGGTAGCGGGGAAAGGAATGAGCAGTTCTTC
CASGKGGSGERNEQFF
>-|TRBV20-1|-|TRBJ1-2
TGCAGTTCCATCCATAGGGGCGCTAACTATGGCTACACCTTC
CSSIHRGANYGYTF
>-|TRBV3-1|-|TRBJ1-3
TGTGCCAGCAGCCAAGAGACGCAATCGACAGCTGGAAACACCAGATATTTT
CASSQETQSTAGNTRYF
>-|TRBV20-1|-|TRBJ2-7
TGCAGTGCTAGAGATCCGCAGGGAGGTTTGGCCGAGCAGTACTTC
CSARDPQGGLAEQYF
>once|TRBV30|TRBD2|TRBJ2-1
TGTGCCTGGAGCTTAGCGGGAACTTACAATGGGCAGTTCTTC
CAWSLAGTYNGQFF
>few|TRBV10-3|TRBD1|TRBJ1-6
TGTGCCATCAGTGGGGGACAGGGAGGAGGCAATTCACCCCTCCACTTT
CAISGGQGGGNSPLHF
>-|TRBV10-3|-|TRBJ2-3
TGTGCCATCAGTGAGTGGGGAGGCGTACCAGATACGCAGTATTTT
CAISEWGGVPDTQYF
>-|TRBV20-1|-|TRBJ2-5
TGCAGTGCTAGAATAACGGGTCAAGGGACCCAGTACTTC
CSARITGQGTQYF
>few|TRBV5-6|-|TRBJ2-1
TGTGCCAGCAGCTTGTTAAGGGATGGGGGGCACAATGAGCAGTTCTTC
CASSLLRDGGHNEQFF
>few|TRBV10-3|-|TRBJ1-2
TGTGCCATCAGTGTCACCGAGAGATATGGCTACACCTTC
CAISVTERYGYTF
>-|TRBV28|-|TRBJ1-5
TGTGCCAGCAGTCCCCCAGGGATATCATCAGGGCCCCAGCATTTT
CASSPPGISSGPQHF
>-|TRBV20-1|-|TRBJ2-5
TGCAGTGCTAGATCCGGTCCAGGGCAAGAGACCCAGTACTTC
CSARSGPGQETQYF
>-|TRBV20-1|-|TRBJ1-3
TGCAGTGCCAAAGGCAGGAGCTCTGGAAACACCATATATTTT
CSAKGRSSGNTIYF
>-|TRBV2|-|TRBJ2-5
TGTGCCAGCATACGGATTTGGGAAGAGACCCAGTACTTC
CASIRIWEETQYF
>few|TRBV7-9|-|TRBJ1-5
TGTGCCAGCAGCTTAGGGACCCCGGATCAGCCCCAGCATTTT
CASSLGTPDQPQHF
>few|TRBV12-3/TRBV12-4|-|TRBJ1-5
TGTGCCAGCACCGAGGTCGGGCCCCAGCATTTT
CASTEVGPQHF
>-|TRBV2|-|TRBJ1-1
TGTGCCGGGGGGAACACTGAAGCTTTCTTT
CAGGNTEAFF
>many|TRBV7-2|TRBD2|TRBJ2-1
TGTGCCAGCAGCTCTCGGCTAGCGGGCTTTCTGAGCTCCTACAATGAGCAGTTCTTC
CASSSRLAGFLSSYNEQFF
>-|TRBV5-1|TRBD2|TRBJ2-5
TGCGCCAGCAGCTTGGGCCTACTAGCGGCCCAAGAGACCCAGTACTTC
CASSLGLLAAQETQYF
>-|TRBV15|-|TRBJ1-1
TGTGCCACCAGCAGAGACAGTCAGAGCCCAAACACTGAAGCTTTCTTT
CATSRDSQSPNTEAFF
>once|TRBV6-1|-|TRBJ1-4
TGTGCCAGCCTCCCCCCCCACCGGTGGCAGGGGAACGAAAAACTGTTTTTT
CASLPPHRWQGNEKLFF
>few|TRBV6-5|-|TRBJ2-5
TGTGCCAGCACCGAACACTACGGAACCGGACAGGAGACCCAGTACTTC
CASTEHYGTGQETQYF
>-|TRBV20-1|-|TRBJ2-1
TGCAGTGCTAGCCCGCCCGGGGGTCACTACAATGAGCAGTTCTTC
CSASPPGGHYNEQFF
>-|TRBV5-1|TRBD1|TRBJ1-2
TGCGCCAGCAGCTCCCACCCGGACAGGGCCCTTGGTGATGGCTACACCTTC
CASSSHPDRALGDGYTF
>few|TRBV7-9|-|TRBJ1-1
TGTGCCAGCAGCTTAGGGTATGGACGGGACACTGAAGCTTTCTTT
CASSLGYGRDTEAFF
>few|TRBV20-1|-|TRBJ2-3
TGCAGTGCTAGAGTCGGCGGGCTAAGCACAGATACGCAGTATTTT
CSARVGGLSTDTQYF
>few|TRBV7-9|TRBD1|TRBJ2-7
TGTGCCAGCAGCCCCAGACAGGGGCCCAACGAGCAGTACTTC
CASSPRQGPNEQYF
>-|TRBV20-1|TRBD2|TRBJ2-3
TGCAGTGCGTCGGCCGGAGCGGGGGACGCAGATACGCAGTATTTT
CSASAGAGDADTQYF
>-|TRBV12-3/TRBV12-4|-|TRBJ1-4
TGTGCCAGCAGCCGGGGGGTAGGCAGACTACTGTTTTTT
CASSRGVGRLLFF